This T cell receptor beta chain was sequenced in a study of cytomegalovirus exposure and HLA in healthy donors. The PCR was carried out with 60 Vbeta primers and 13 Jbeta primers. Clones were sequenced by immunoSEQ multiplex PCR, and TCRdb holds only the in-frame ones, with some missing. The ten top clones account for less than 20%, within a sample of over 55,000 clones. V shed 4 bases, J shed 3 bases, and the junction held 4 bases outside the gene matches. The V gene's germline CDR1 is MNHEY and CDR2 SVGAGI. The CDR3 has 14 residues. The receptor was isolated from a boy under 18 in good health and CMV-seronegative. The rearrangement joins TRBV6-5 to TRBJ2-7; 9 bases map to TRBD2. The sample taken for sequencing was PBMCs. The CDR3 sequence: CASSSSGDSYEQYF. CDR3 DNA sequence: TGTGCCAGCAGTTCTAGCGGGGACAGCTACGAGCAGTACTTC.